The 5 T cell receptor beta chains listed next were all sequenced from one sample in a study of blood T cell repertoires in COVID-19. This table comes from immunoSEQ multiplex PCR, and its TCRdb copy is limited to in-frame clones, with some not included. The sample lists 250,000 to 300,000 clones, approximately 86% occurring once. Sequenced input: peripheral blood. The receptors come from an older woman with COVID-19, enrolled during active disease.

This clone came up once. The V gene is TRBV6-6, the J gene TRBJ2-3; 8 nucleotides match TRBD1. J gave up 2 bases and V 7 bases, and 5 bases lay outside the gene matches. Germline V gene lookup returns CDR1 MNHNY and CDR2 SVGAGI (reference sequence). The CDR3 is 14 residues long. The CDR3 spells CASKTGGVTDTQYF. Written as DNA, the CDR3 is TGTGCCAGCAAAACAGGGGGTGTCACAGATACGCAGTATTTT.

This chain links TRBV19 with TRBJ2-2, with 7 bases identical to TRBD1. Germline assignment: CDR1 LNHDA and CDR2 SQIVND (reference sequence). With V trimmed by 1 base and J by 0 bases, 2 bases remained unmatched. This CDR3 is built from 16 residues. CDR3 DNA: TGTGCCAGTAGTATAGGAGGGGGCCCGAACACCGGGGAGCTGTTTTTT. The encoded protein is CASSIGGGPNTGELFF.

CDR3 residues: CASLYTGTQNTGELFF. The DNA for the CDR3 is TGTGCCAGTCTCTACACCGGGACACAGAACACCGGGGAGCTGTTTTTT. The V call is TRBV2, the J call TRBJ2-2; D perhaps matches TRBD1 (6 bases). This CDR3 has 16 residues. Germline V gene sequence: CDR1 SNHLY, CDR2 FYNNEI. Trimming removed 9 bases from V and 1 base from J, with 18 bases in between.

J is TRBJ2-6 and V is TRBV6-5; unclear D gene. The germline V gene has CDR1 MNHEY and CDR2 SVGAGI. The CDR3 covers 15 residues. Trimming removed 6 bases at V and 4 bases at J, with 13 bases between. CDR3 in DNA: TGTGCCAGCAGCCCCGACACGGCCGGGGCCAACGTCCTGACTTTC. This encodes CASSPDTAGANVLTF.

J is TRBJ1-2 and V is TRBV6-6, with 7 bases lining up with TRBD1. Losses at the gene ends were 7 bases for V and 5 bases for J; bases not matched to a gene: 16. There are 16 residues in the CDR3. Germline V gives CDR1 MNHNY, CDR2 SVGAGI (reference sequence). The CDR3 spells CASTQVMGGQLYGYTF. CDR3 nucleotides: TGTGCCAGCACCCAAGTTATGGGGGGACAGTTATATGGCTACACCTTC.